One sample yielded the 14 T cell receptor beta chains listed below, sequenced in a study of blood T cell repertoires in COVID-19. Only in-frame clones appear in the TCRdb table, and some are missing; sequencing was by immunoSEQ multiplex PCR. Here the sample spans tens of thousands of clones, about nine tenths being singletons. Sequencing was done on a sample of peripheral blood. The receptor set was obtained from a human donor with acute or convalescent COVID-19. The donor label of this sample is uncertain.

The chain has TRBV2 and TRBJ1-2; D is undetermined. The germline gives CDR1 SNHLY, CDR2 FYNNEI. The CDR3 consists of 16 residues. V lost 9 bases, J lost 3 bases, and 23 bases lay in between. CDR3 residues: CARILGPPGSDYGYTF. The CDR3 DNA reads as TGTGCCAGAATACTTGGACCACCGGGGTCTGACTATGGCTACACCTTC.

The rearrangement uses TRBV11-1 and TRBJ2-3; D ambiguous. This CDR3 has 12 residues. Deletions cut 7 bases from V and 2 bases from J, with 7 bases between. Germline V gene lookup returns CDR1 SGHAT and CDR2 FQDESV (reference sequence). CDR3 in DNA: TGTGCCAGCACCGAGGTCACAGATACGCAGTATTTT. It yields the protein CASTEVTDTQYF.

The chain uses TRBV19 and TRBJ2-3; 9 bases are shared with TRBD2. The CDR3 length is 15 residues. Germline trimming cut 3 bases from V and 2 bases from J; bases unmatched to any gene: 3. CDR1 LNHDA and CDR2 SQIVND come from the germline V gene (reference sequence). The CDR3 DNA reads as TGTGCCAGTAGTATTCTAGCGGGGTACACAGATACGCAGTATTTT. This encodes CASSILAGYTDTQYF. The whole variable domain, filled in from reference TRBV19 and TRBJ2-3, reads DGGITQSPKYLFRKEGQNVTLSCEQNLNHDAMYWYRQDPGQGLRLIYYSQIVNDFQKGDIAEGYSVSREKKESFPLTVTSAQKNPTAFYLCASSILAGYTDTQYFGPGTRLTVL.

This clone showed up many times. The chain uses TRBV24-1 and TRBJ2-1; TRBD2 agrees at 12 bases. In germline, CDR1 is KGHDR, CDR2 SFDVKD. J lost 7 bases, V lost 5 bases, and 8 bases had no gene match. This CDR3 contains 16 residues. CDR3 sequence (DNA): TGTGCCACCAGTGGGGCTAGCGGGAGGGCCCATAATGAGCAGTTCTTC. Its protein product is CATSGASGRAHNEQFF.

The V and J genes are TRBV12-3 or TRBV12-4 and TRBJ1-4, with TRBD1 identical over 7 bases. V shed 6 bases and J 8 bases; nucleotides not matched to a gene: 6. This CDR3 spans 13 amino acids. CDR3 nucleotides: TGTGCCAGCAGCTTGACAGGGTGGGAAAAACTGTTTTTT. Translation gives CASSLTGWEKLFF.

The chain is built from TRBV18 and TRBJ1-2, with D perhaps matching TRBD1 (6 bases). V lost 3 bases and J lost 2, with 10 bases in between. The CDR3 sequence is 14 residues long. The germline gives CDR1 KGHSH, CDR2 LQKENI. The CDR3 sequence: CASSPRDTNYGYTF. For the CDR3, the DNA is TGTGCCAGCTCACCCCGGGACACAAACTATGGCTACACCTTC. Looking up the rest from reference TRBV18 and TRBJ1-2 gives the full variable domain: NAGVMQNPRHLVRRRGQEARLRCSPMKGHSHVYWYRQLPEEGLKFMVYLQKENIIDESGMPKERFSAEFPKEGPSILRIQQVVRGDSAAYFCASSPRDTNYGYTFGSGTRLTVV.

This chain links TRBV19 with TRBJ1-2, with D possibly TRBD1 on 5 matching bases. V lost 3 bases and J 5 bases, leaving 13 bases between the germline ends. The CDR3 contains 14 residues. Germline CDR1 reads LNHDA; CDR2 reads SQIVND (reference sequence). The CDR3 region is CASSIWGAEYGYTF. The CDR3 bases are TGTGCCAGTAGTATTTGGGGCGCGGAGTATGGCTACACCTTC. Based on the CDR3 plus reference TRBV19 and TRBJ1-2, the full variable domain is DGGITQSPKYLFRKEGQNVTLSCEQNLNHDAMYWYRQDPGQGLRLIYYSQIVNDFQKGDIAEGYSVSREKKESFPLTVTSAQKNPTAFYLCASSIWGAEYGYTFGSGTRLTVV.

The rearrangement links TRBV9 to TRBJ1-1, with TRBD1 as a possible D gene (5 bases). With 5 bases removed from V and 5 bases from J, the gap between germline ends came to 16 bases. This CDR3 is built from 14 residues. From germline, CDR1 is SGDLS and CDR2 YYNGEE. CDR3 nucleotide sequence: TGTGCCAGCAGAGCAGGGTCTTCTGAGACTGAAGCTTTCTTT. Encoded protein: CASRAGSSETEAFF. Filled out from reference TRBV9 and TRBJ1-1, the complete variable domain reads DSGVTQTPKHLITATGQRVTLRCSPRSGDLSVYWYQQSLDQGLQFLIQYYNGEERAKGNILERFSAQQFPDLHSELNLSSLELGDSALYFCASRAGSSETEAFFGQGTRLTVV.

The gene calls are TRBV6-5 and TRBJ2-2; 13 bases fit TRBD2. Germline lookup yields CDR1 MNHEY and CDR2 SVGAGI. V gave up 5 bases and J gave up 6 bases; unmatched junction bases: 3. This CDR3 contains 15 residues. The CDR3 is CASSRTSGGSGELFF. The CDR3 nucleotides are TGTGCCAGCAGTAGGACTAGCGGGGGCTCCGGGGAGCTGTTTTTT.

The chain is built from TRBV6-5 and TRBJ2-3; D is unclear. CDR3 length: 14 amino acids. With 5 bases removed from V and 5 bases from J, the gap between germline ends came to 14 bases. Germline values: CDR1 MNHEY, CDR2 SVGAGI. The CDR3 DNA reads TGTGCCAGCAGTCAGACTCTCGGAATAGATACGCAGTATTTT. Protein sequence: CASSQTLGIDTQYF.

The CDR3 loop reads CASRGTAQETQYF. The CDR3 nucleotides read TGTGCCAGCAGAGGGACAGCCCAAGAGACCCAGTACTTC. V usage is TRBV6-5 and J usage is TRBJ2-5, with 7 bases aligning to TRBD1. Germline loops: CDR1 MNHEY, CDR2 SVGAGI. The length of the CDR3 is 13 residues. Trimming removed 6 bases from V and 1 base from J; junction bases left unmatched: 2.

The rearrangement uses TRBV25-1 and TRBJ1-6, with D possibly being TRBD1 (5 bases). The CDR3 contains 12 residues. Germline assignment: CDR1 MGHDK and CDR2 SYGVNS. Trimming took 9 bases from V and 7 from J, leaving 10 bases between them. DNA of the CDR3: TGTGCCAGTAACCGGGGGAATTCACCCCTCCACTTT. Translating gives CASNRGNSPLHF.

This clone is judged medium-sized. The rearrangement links TRBV23-1 to TRBJ1-1, with D perhaps matching TRBD1 (5 bases). TRBV23-1 counts as an open reading frame of uncertain function. The CDR3 contains 17 residues. V was trimmed by 0 bases and J by 0 bases, leaving 14 bases between them. The DNA for the CDR3 is TGCGCCAGCAGTCAATCGCAGGCAGGGAGGCTGAACACTGAAGCTTTCTTT. Translated, it gives CASSQSQAGRLNTEAFF.

This chain connects TRBV19 to TRBJ1-4, with D perhaps matching TRBD1 (6 bases). V was cut by 8 bases and J by 4 bases, with 20 bases left in between. Germline V gives CDR1 LNHDA, CDR2 SQIVND (reference sequence). CDR3 length equals 16 residues. The CDR3 DNA reads as TGTGCCAGTCAAAGGGACAAGCCCCATCGTAATGAAAAACTGTTTTTT. Translated: CASQRDKPHRNEKLFF. Combining the CDR3 with reference TRBV19 and TRBJ1-4 gives the whole variable domain DGGITQSPKYLFRKEGQNVTLSCEQNLNHDAMYWYRQDPGQGLRLIYYSQIVNDFQKGDIAEGYSVSREKKESFPLTVTSAQKNPTAFYLCASQRDKPHRNEKLFFGSGTQLSVL.